One sample yielded the 11 T cell receptor beta chains listed below, sequenced in a study of blood T cell repertoires in COVID-19. This table comes from immunoSEQ multiplex PCR, and its TCRdb copy is limited to in-frame clones, with some not included. The sample carries 150,000 to 200,000 clones, 93% recorded once. Material: peripheral blood. The receptors stem from a woman aged 60-75 years with COVID-19, enrolled during active disease.

The chain employs TRBV7-2 and TRBJ1-2; the D gene is possibly TRBD1 (6 bases). Germline-derived CDR1 and CDR2 are SGHTA and FQGNSA. This CDR3 region has 15 residues. The V end was cut by 5 bases, the J end by 8 bases, with 21 bases between. CDR3 bases: TGTGCCAGCAGCCCACAACCGGGACAACAGGGCGGCTACACCTTC. The encoded protein is CASSPQPGQQGGYTF. Full variable domain (remainder filled in from reference TRBV7-2 and TRBJ1-2): GAGVSQSPSNKVTEKGKDVELRCDPISGHTALYWYRQSLGQGLEFLIYFQGNSAPDKSGLPSDRFSAERTGGSVSTLTIQRTQQEDSAVYLCASSPQPGQQGGYTFGSGTRLTVV.

The V gene is TRBV4-1, the J gene TRBJ1-5; 9 nucleotides match TRBD1. Germline values: CDR1 MGHRA, CDR2 YSYEKL. The V and J ends lost 0 bases and 6 bases, in that order; junction bases with no gene match: 15. This CDR3 spans 19 amino acids. As DNA, the CDR3 is TGCGCCAGCAGCCAAGATAGTTTCAGGGGACAGGGTTTCGGTCAGCCCCAGCATTTT. Its translation: CASSQDSFRGQGFGQPQHF.

The chain joins TRBV25-1 to TRBJ2-7, with D tentatively TRBD1 (7 bases). The CDR3 is 13 amino acids. Germline values: CDR1 MGHDK, CDR2 SYGVNS. Trimming shortened V by 5 bases and J by 4 bases, and 12 bases separated the two germline ends. The CDR3, as DNA: TGTGCCAGCAGTTGGGCAGGGGGGTACGAGCAGTACTTC. Its protein product is CASSWAGGYEQYF.

The J gene is TRBJ2-2, the V gene TRBV5-1; possibly TRBD1 for D (6 bases). The CDR3 is 17 amino acids. V lost 3 bases and J lost 0, with 15 bases in between. Germline V gene lookup returns CDR1 SGHRS and CDR2 YFSETQ. The CDR3 region has the DNA TGCGCCAGCAGCTCACGGGTAGGGGGTACGAACACCGGGGAGCTGTTTTTT. Protein sequence: CASSSRVGGTNTGELFF.

The chain joins TRBV11-2 to TRBJ1-2; 9 nucleotides align to TRBD1. Looked up from germline, CDR1 is SGHAT and CDR2 is FQNNGV. This CDR3 is built from 12 residues. The J segment lost 8 bases and the V segment lost 5 bases, leaving 3 bases of the junction unmatched. The CDR3 bases are TGTGCCAGCAGCCGTACAGGGGGCGGCTACACCTTC. This sequence encodes CASSRTGGGYTF.

The chain has TRBV7-8 and TRBJ2-7, with TRBD1 matching over 8 bases. Losses at the gene ends were 3 bases for V and 2 bases for J; bases not matched to a gene: 3. CDR1 and CDR2 (germline): SGHVS, FQNEAQ. This CDR3 has 14 amino acids. The DNA for the CDR3 is TGTGCCAGCAGCTTGGACAGGGTCCCCTACGAGCAGTACTTC. Translating it yields CASSLDRVPYEQYF.

This chain links TRBV7-9 with TRBJ2-7, with D possibly being TRBD2 (6 bases). Trimming took 6 bases from V and 6 from J, leaving 21 bases between them. Per the germline V gene, CDR1 is SEHNR and CDR2 is FQNEAQ (reference sequence). This CDR3 has 15 residues. CDR3 sequence (DNA): TGTGCCAGCAGGAGCCGGGAGAAGGGGTTCGGCGAGCAGTACTTC. Translation gives CASRSREKGFGEQYF.

CDR3 DNA: TGTGCCATCAGTGTGAGTGGGGACAGATACAATGAGCAGTTCTTC. Protein sequence: CAISVSGDRYNEQFF. The chain joins TRBV10-3 to TRBJ2-1; TRBD1 matches 7 bases. Germline V gene sequence: CDR1 ENHRY, CDR2 SYGVKD. The CDR3 runs to 15 residues. After removal of 4 bases from V and 4 bases from J, the junction contained 7 bases not matched to a gene.

The DNA for the CDR3 is TGTGCCAGCACCCCCTCCGGGACAGGGGGCTTCAACGAGCAGTACTTC. Amino acids: CASTPSGTGGFNEQYF. V is TRBV6-2 or TRBV6-3 and J is TRBJ2-7, with 12 bases matching TRBD1. This CDR3 is built from 16 residues. Per the germline V gene, CDR1 is MNHEY and CDR2 is SVGEGT. The V gene end was trimmed by 7 bases and the J gene end by 5 bases; junction bases not matched to a gene: 12.

The J gene is TRBJ2-7, the V gene TRBV7-9; a possible D gene is TRBD2 (7 bases). The V gene's germline CDR1 is SEHNR and CDR2 FQNEAQ (reference sequence). CDR3 size: 16 residues. The germline V and J ends were trimmed by 5 bases and 5 bases, with 22 bases remaining between them. CDR3 in amino acids: CASSPLKPGGFHEQYF. The CDR3 DNA is TGTGCCAGCAGCCCCCTCAAACCGGGGGGCTTCCACGAGCAGTACTTC.

The CDR3 DNA reads as TGTGCCAGTAGTATAGATATAGATCGCCAGCCCCAGCATTTT. This sequence encodes CASSIDIDRQPQHF. The chain employs TRBV19 and TRBJ1-5; D call uncertain. Germline values: CDR1 LNHDA, CDR2 SQIVND (reference sequence). This CDR3 spans 14 amino acids. V lost 0 bases, J lost 7 bases, and 10 bases lay in between.